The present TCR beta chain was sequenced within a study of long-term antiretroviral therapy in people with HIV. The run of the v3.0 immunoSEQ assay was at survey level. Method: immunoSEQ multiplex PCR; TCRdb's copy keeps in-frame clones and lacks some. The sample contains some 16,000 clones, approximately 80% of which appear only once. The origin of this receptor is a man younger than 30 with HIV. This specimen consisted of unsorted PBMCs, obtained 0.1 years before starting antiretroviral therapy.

CDR3 in DNA: TGTGCCAGCAGCCCCGGGACAGGGGGCTTGGGCGGGGAGCTGTTTTTT. Translating gives CASSPGTGGLGGELFF. The chain uses TRBV5-6 and TRBJ2-2; 12 bases are a match to TRBD1. V trimming: 4 bases; J trimming: 7 bases; junction bases outside the gene matches: 8. Germline lookup yields CDR1 SGHDT and CDR2 YYEEEE. The CDR3 totals 16 residues. Together with reference TRBV5-6 and TRBJ2-2, the CDR3 gives the full variable domain: DAGVTQSPTHLIKTRGQQVTLRCSPKSGHDTVSWYQQALGQGPQFIFQYYEEEERQRGNFPDRFSGHQFPNYSSELNVNALLLGDSALYLCASSPGTGGLGGELFFGEGSRLTVL.